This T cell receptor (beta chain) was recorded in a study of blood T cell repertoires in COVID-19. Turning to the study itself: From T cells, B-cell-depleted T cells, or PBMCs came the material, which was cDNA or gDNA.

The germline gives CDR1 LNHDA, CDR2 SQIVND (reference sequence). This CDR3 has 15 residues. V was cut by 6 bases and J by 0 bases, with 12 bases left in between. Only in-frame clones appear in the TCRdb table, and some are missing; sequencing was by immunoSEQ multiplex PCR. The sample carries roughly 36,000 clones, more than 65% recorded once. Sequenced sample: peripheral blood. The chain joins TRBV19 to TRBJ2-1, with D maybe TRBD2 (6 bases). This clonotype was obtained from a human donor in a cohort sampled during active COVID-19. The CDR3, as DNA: TGTGCCAGTAGAGGGGACTTGGGCTCCTACAATGAGCAGTTCTTC. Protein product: CASRGDLGSYNEQFF.